Shown below are 18 T cell receptor beta chains from a single sample sequenced in a study of blood T cell repertoires in COVID-19. Sequenced by immunoSEQ multiplex PCR; TCRdb stores in-frame clones only, minus some. The sample holds 98,000 or so clones; about three quarters are singletons and the top ten take less than 2%. Sequenced material: peripheral blood. Receptor source: a woman in her thirties or forties with acute or convalescent COVID-19.

The genes are TRBV6-1 and TRBJ2-3; 7 bases line up with TRBD2. Germline CDR1 MNHNS, CDR2 SASEGT. The CDR3 extends over 16 amino acids. The trim removed 3 bases at V and 6 bases at J, leaving 12 bases unmatched. Here the CDR3 DNA reads TGTGCCAGCAGTGAGATAGGGGACTACCGGGTGGATACGCAGTATTTT. Its protein product is CASSEIGDYRVDTQYF.

The chain recombines TRBV7-6 with TRBJ2-2; 9 positions match TRBD2. The germline CDR1 and CDR2 sequences are SGHVS and FNYEAQ. Trimming removed 3 bases from V and 8 bases from J; junction bases left unmatched: 7. The CDR3 runs 15 residues. The DNA for the CDR3 is TGTGCCAGCAGCTTGGATAGCGGGGGCCCGGGGGAGCTGTTTTTT. This codes for CASSLDSGGPGELFF.

The chain is built from TRBV3-1 (or the pseudogene TRBV3-2) and TRBJ2-7; TRBD1 matches 9 bases. In germline, CDR1 is LGHDT, CDR2 YNNKEL (reference sequence). Trimming took 5 bases from V and 5 from J; bases not matched to a gene: 7. This CDR3 region has 14 residues. CDR3 loop: CASSFRDRAHEQYF. The DNA for the CDR3 is TGTGCCAGCAGCTTTAGGGACAGGGCCCACGAGCAGTACTTC.

A single count supports this clone. The genes are TRBV6-5 and TRBJ1-3; TRBD1 agrees at 7 bases. The germline V gene has CDR1 MNHEY and CDR2 SVGAGI. The CDR3 totals 15 residues. Losses at the gene ends were 5 bases for V and 4 bases for J; bases not matched to a gene: 8. CDR3 DNA sequence: TGTGCCAGCAGTCCAACAGGGGCGGGGGGAAACACCATATATTTT. Amino acids: CASSPTGAGGNTIYF.

This clone has a handful of counts. The J gene is TRBJ2-1, the V gene TRBV7-2, with D possibly being TRBD1 (6 bases). Germline V CDR1 and CDR2: SGHTA, FQGNSA. Deletions cut 5 bases from V and 9 bases from J, with 14 bases between. There are 13 residues in the CDR3. In DNA, the CDR3 is TGTGCCAGCAGCCTAGACAGGTTAGGTGAGCAGTTCTTC. Translation: CASSLDRLGEQFF.

This sequence joins TRBV30 and TRBJ2-1; tentative D call: TRBD2 (6 bases). Trimming pared 1 base from V and 6 bases from J, leaving 13 bases between. The CDR3 extends over 14 amino acids. Germline lookup yields CDR1 GTSNPN and CDR2 SVGIG (reference sequence). CDR3 bases: TGTGCCTGGAGTGGCGGGGTAGCCGCCAATGAGCAGTTCTTC. Amino acids: CAWSGGVAANEQFF.

This clone has a single count. J is TRBJ2-7 and V is TRBV11-2; D gene ambiguous. CDR3 length: 11 amino acids. The germline V gene has CDR1 SGHAT and CDR2 FQNNGV. The V and J ends lost 3 bases and 7 bases respectively, with 7 bases between them. This chain's CDR3 is CASSLQLEQYF. CDR3 nucleotide sequence: TGTGCCAGCAGCTTGCAACTGGAGCAGTACTTC.

The chain carries TRBV29-1 and TRBJ2-7, with 8 bases lining up with TRBD1. The CDR3 covers 12 residues. CDR1 SQVTM and CDR2 ANQGSEA come from the germline V gene. The junction had 4 bases not matched to a gene; V was cut back by 4 bases and J by 5 bases. This CDR3 is CSVVQGVNEQYF. The DNA for the CDR3 is TGCAGCGTTGTACAGGGGGTCAACGAGCAGTACTTC.

Here the CDR3 DNA reads TGCAGCGTTGGGGGGCAGGGGGCAGACGAGCAGTACTTC. It translates to CSVGGQGADEQYF. The V call is TRBV29-1, the J call TRBJ2-7, with 8 bases fitting TRBD1. Germline V lookup: CDR1 SQVTM, CDR2 ANQGSEA. This CDR3 contains 13 residues. The junction had 7 bases not matched to a gene; V was cut back by 4 bases and J by 5 bases.

The chain recombines TRBV2 with TRBJ2-5, with 14 bases aligning to TRBD2. V shed 4 bases and J 1 base; nucleotides not matched to a gene: 11. CDR3 length equals 19 residues. Germline V lookup: CDR1 SNHLY, CDR2 FYNNEI. Here the CDR3 DNA reads TGTGCCAGCAGTGGAGGGACCGGGACTAGCGGGGGACTCCAAGAGACCCAGTACTTC. Translation: CASSGGTGTSGGLQETQYF.

The chain combines TRBV18 with TRBJ2-3; D possibly corresponds to TRBD2 (6 bases). Germline CDR1 and CDR2: KGHSH and LQKENI. CDR3 size: 15 residues. The germline V and J ends were trimmed by 4 bases and 2 bases, with 13 bases remaining between them. The CDR3 loop reads CASSLSPSATDTQYF. CDR3 in DNA: TGTGCCAGCTCACTGTCTCCTAGCGCCACAGATACGCAGTATTTT. The entire variable domain, with the rest obtained from reference TRBV18 and TRBJ2-3, is as follows: NAGVMQNPRHLVRRRGQEARLRCSPMKGHSHVYWYRQLPEEGLKFMVYLQKENIIDESGMPKERFSAEFPKEGPSILRIQQVVRGDSAAYFCASSLSPSATDTQYFGPGTRLTVL.

The genes are TRBV7-2 and TRBJ2-2, with D tentatively TRBD2 (6 bases). Per germline, CDR1 SGHTA and CDR2 FQGNSA. V was trimmed by 5 bases and J by 6 bases, leaving 10 bases between them. There are 13 residues in the CDR3. Here the CDR3 DNA reads TGTGCCAGCAGCGTACTAGCTGCCGGGGAGCTGTTTTTT. Translation: CASSVLAAGELFF.

This chain joins TRBV6-5 and TRBJ1-3, with D perhaps matching TRBD1 (6 bases). V shed 6 bases and J shed 4 bases, with 13 bases lying between them. This CDR3 is built from 14 residues. CDR1 MNHEY and CDR2 SVGAGI come from the germline V gene. CDR3 sequence: CASRPPGTGNTIYF. The CDR3 DNA is TGTGCCAGCAGACCACCCGGGACAGGAAACACCATATATTTT.

The gene calls are TRBV2 and TRBJ2-5; 8 nucleotides align to TRBD1. V was clipped by 3 bases and J by 5 bases; unmatched bases: 11. The CDR3 loop spans 16 amino acids. Germline V gene lookup returns CDR1 SNHLY and CDR2 FYNNEI. The CDR3 nucleotides read TGTGCCAGCAGTGAGTTCGGCAGGGGGCTAGTGGAGACCCAGTACTTC. Its protein product is CASSEFGRGLVETQYF. The full variable domain, its missing parts supplied by reference TRBV2 and TRBJ2-5, is EPEVTQTPSHQVTQMGQEVILRCVPISNHLYFYWYRQILGQKVEFLVSFYNNEISEKSEIFDDQFSVERPDGSNFTLKIRSTKLEDSAMYFCASSEFGRGLVETQYFGPGTRLLVL.

The chain combines TRBV11-1 with TRBJ2-2, with D uncertain. V lost 1 base and J 2 bases, leaving 5 bases between the germline ends. This CDR3 comprises 14 residues. In germline, CDR1 is SGHAT, CDR2 FQDESV (reference sequence). This chain's CDR3 is CASSLGQNTGELFF. CDR3 in DNA: TGTGCCAGCAGCTTAGGGCAAAACACCGGGGAGCTGTTTTTT.

The chain employs TRBV28 and TRBJ2-2, with 8 bases lining up with TRBD1. After removal of 7 bases from V and 4 bases from J, the junction contained 11 bases not matched to a gene. This CDR3 contains 16 residues. The germline CDR1 and CDR2 sequences are MDHEN and SYDVKM. CDR3: CASTSSRGLGTGELFF. CDR3 nucleotides: TGTGCCAGCACCTCATCCAGGGGGCTGGGCACCGGGGAGCTGTTTTTT.

This chain connects TRBV6-5 to TRBJ1-4, with a tentative D call TRBD1 (5 bases). Trimming stripped 2 bases from V and 5 bases from J, with 12 bases between. The CDR3 consists of 15 residues. Germline V gene sequence: CDR1 MNHEY, CDR2 SVGAGI. The CDR3 bases are TGTGCCAGCAGTTACGGGCCAGGGCGAAATGAAAAACTGTTTTTT. Protein product: CASSYGPGRNEKLFF.

The chain joins TRBV2 to TRBJ2-5, with 8 bases identical to TRBD2. The CDR3 totals 17 residues. Germline trimming cut 6 bases from V and 3 bases from J; bases unmatched to any gene: 15. Per germline, CDR1 SNHLY and CDR2 FYNNEI. The CDR3 protein is CASSPRGGSTSEETQYF. CDR3 coding DNA: TGTGCCAGCAGCCCCCGAGGGGGTTCGACTAGCGAAGAGACCCAGTACTTC.